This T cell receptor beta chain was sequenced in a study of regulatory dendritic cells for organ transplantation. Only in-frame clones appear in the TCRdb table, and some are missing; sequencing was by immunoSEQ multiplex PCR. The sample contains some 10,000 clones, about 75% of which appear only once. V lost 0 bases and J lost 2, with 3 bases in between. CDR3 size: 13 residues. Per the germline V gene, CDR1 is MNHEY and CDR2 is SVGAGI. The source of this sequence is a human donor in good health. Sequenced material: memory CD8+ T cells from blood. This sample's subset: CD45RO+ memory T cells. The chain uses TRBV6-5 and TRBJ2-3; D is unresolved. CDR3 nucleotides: TGTGCCAGCAGTTACTCGGACACAGATACGCAGTATTTT. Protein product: CASSYSDTDTQYF.